The rows below give T cell receptor beta chains drawn from one sample of a study of CD8 T cells in Susac syndrome. TCRdb ran MiXCR on the immunoSEQ multiplex PCR reads and lists one entry per CDR3 protein. The sample shows about 190,000 distinct CDR3 sequences, almost 96% of them seen only once. Sequencing was done on a sample of CD4+ T cells from PBMCs. Source of these receptors: a human donor with Susac syndrome. Each CDR3 is given with its conserved first and last residue. D genes are given only for firm matches. Only part of the rows carry a size: once, few, many, or a class if the clone is expanded.

15	-	TRBV7-8	-	CASSYTGLDAGELFF
12	-	TRBV20-1	once	CSARRGQGLIHF
15	-	TRBV12-3/TRBV12-4	-	CASSRTESANYGYTF
14	TRBD1	TRBV4-1	once	CASSHWNRGSPLHF
14	TRBD2	TRBV7-6	-	CASSSQGRADTQYF
12	-	TRBV20-1	-	CSARQGPGELFF
15	-	TRBV25-1	-	CASSEEKGVTDFYTF
14	-	TRBV12-3/TRBV12-4	-	CASKMLDGPYEQYF
15	-	TRBV27	-	CASSVLGQGLYEQYF
13	-	TRBV30	-	CAWSESGIRPLHF
13	-	TRBV28	-	CAIEGLANYGYTF
13	-	TRBV5-1	-	CASSFGGLTEAFF
15	TRBD1	TRBV11-1	-	CASSLRGQGSNEQFF
17	-	TRBV3-1	-	CASSQGVSVRRVYEQYF
15	-	TRBV9	once	CASSVVAVNTGELFF
14	-	TRBV12-3/TRBV12-4	-	CASTYRASGGKLFF
15	-	TRBV30	-	CAWSPGLSVTDTQYF
13	-	TRBV11-2	-	CASSPRGSGELFF
15	TRBD2	TRBV20-1	-	CSASPLAGFTDTQYF
11	-	TRBV30	-	CAWRRGNTIYF
14	TRBD1	TRBV20-1	-	CSARRTGVTDTQYF
16	-	TRBV9	-	CASSIMDGSSYNEQFF
19	TRBD1	TRBV9	-	CASSSRTPGQGYIPYEQYF
12	-	TRBV3-1	-	CASSQVRGSAFF
18	TRBD1	TRBV4-1	once	CASSPSRQGSLTNYGYTF
13	-	TRBV12-5	-	CASGSPTPDTQYF
17	-	TRBV20-1	-	CSAISLNPGETNYGYTF
14	-	TRBV10-3	-	CAISGSSGANVLTF
13	-	TRBV11-2	-	CASSPNLQETQYF
15	TRBD1	TRBV7-2	-	CASTQGDRGRSEQFF
14	-	TRBV6-5	-	CASSREYLGNTIYF
16	TRBD2	TRBV5-4	once	CASSLELAVAQETQYF
17	TRBD2	TRBV20-1	-	CSASPTSGGGFTDTQYF
15	TRBD2	TRBV20-1	-	CSADPRGLVLNEQFF
16	-	TRBV7-9	-	CASSFDRHQGSYEQYF
13	-	TRBV9	-	CASSVVPDTEAFF
14	-	TRBV29-1	-	CSVERIGQSYEQYF
14	-	TRBV9	-	CASSVGQEGPEAFF
14	-	TRBV12-3/TRBV12-4	-	CASSFPPHASPLHF
12	-	TRBV12-3/TRBV12-4	-	CASSLNSLEAFF
16	TRBD1	TRBV12-3/TRBV12-4	-	CASTLRDRVSGQPQHF
14	-	TRBV7-9	-	CASSFAGASYEQYF
13	-	TRBV20-1	-	CSARVPGYNEQFF
15	-	TRBV30	-	CAWATGVIGANVLTF
14	TRBD2	TRBV3-1	once	CASSQTSGANEQFF
16	-	TRBV11-2	-	CASSPLLLTGANVLTF
12	-	TRBV29-1	-	CSVEEEGPRAFF
14	TRBD1	TRBV20-1	-	CSARDRDRVYEQYF
13	-	TRBV5-1	-	CASSLPDSYGYTF
11	-	TRBV28	-	CASSRLEGYTF
13	-	TRBV18	few	CASSPVENTEAFF